A selection of T cell receptor beta chains follows, all from one sample in a study of cytomegalovirus exposure and HLA in healthy donors. The data were produced by immunoSEQ multiplex PCR, yet TCRdb's version contains in-frame clones alone and is incomplete. Here the sample spans 150,000 to 200,000 clones, roughly three quarters being singletons. Sequencing was performed on PBMCs. These receptors were taken from a woman in her thirties or forties in good health and CMV-seronegative. Both conserved end residues are trimmed from each CDR3. Fields, in order: J gene, V gene, clone size, CDR3 protein. Clone size, where shown, is once, few, many, or a class for clones that have expanded.

TRBJ1-3	TRBV7-9	few	ASSLGLSGNTIY
TRBJ2-7	TRBV6-5	NA	ASSRRDMGEQY
TRBJ1-5	TRBV25-1	NA	ASSSLGGNQPQH
TRBJ2-4	TRBV7-9	NA	ASSHSGVAKNIQY
TRBJ2-7	TRBV7-8	once	ASSLPSGPYEQY
TRBJ2-2	TRBV5-1	NA	ASSSIGELF
TRBJ1-6	TRBV5-1	NA	ASREQGETDSPLH
TRBJ1-1	TRBV6-5	NA	ASSSSFRTEAF
TRBJ2-7	TRBV4-1	NA	ASSRLAGESYEQY
TRBJ2-2	TRBV7-8	NA	ASSLVFRQGGNTGELF
TRBJ1-5	TRBV18	NA	ASSPGLDQPQH
TRBJ2-3	TRBV5-6	NA	ASSLASGSDTQY
TRBJ2-1	TRBV6-1	NA	ASSGLAGHVNNEQF
TRBJ2-1	TRBV13	NA	ASSAGTSYEQF
TRBJ2-1	TRBV7-9	NA	ASSLVTGREQF
TRBJ2-3	TRBV11-3	NA	ASSLGGRTDTQY
TRBJ2-7	TRBV28	NA	ASSLGRGDRSYYEQY
TRBJ1-1	TRBV7-3	NA	ASSLNAGNTEAF
TRBJ2-1	TRBV28	NA	ASESSNNEQF
TRBJ2-5	TRBV4-3	NA	ASSQGTGRGETQY
TRBJ1-2	TRBV6-6	NA	ASRRGYQETNYGYT
TRBJ2-2	TRBV27	NA	ASSWALNTGELF
TRBJ2-7	TRBV7-2	NA	ASREGQGFRGGKNEQY
TRBJ2-3	TRBV5-5	NA	ASSFRWQPLGDTDTQY
TRBJ1-1	TRBV14	NA	ASSVQENTEAF
TRBJ2-7	TRBV28	NA	ASSLVGLAGPFYEQY
TRBJ2-5	TRBV2	once	ASSASGEGETQY
TRBJ2-7	TRBV28	NA	ASSPTAGWEQY
TRBJ1-6	TRBV30	NA	AWSQGSPSPLH
TRBJ1-6	TRBV10-3	NA	AISGFQGVGSPLH
TRBJ1-5	TRBV19	NA	ASSPQGQLNQPQH
TRBJ2-7	TRBV9	NA	ASSVTGVAGYEQY
TRBJ2-1	TRBV5-1	NA	ASSTGQGINEQF
TRBJ1-5	TRBV19	NA	ASRLGGSTFYSNQPQH
TRBJ2-3	TRBV9	few	ASSVGRGSDTQY
TRBJ1-1	TRBV6-5	NA	ATMGRNTEAF
TRBJ1-5	TRBV6-5	NA	ASSGGQGNQPQH
TRBJ1-1	TRBV6-5	NA	ASSPSTGGAF
TRBJ2-3	TRBV29-1	NA	SVEEPQGAPQY
TRBJ2-3	TRBV18	NA	ASSPDRERTDTQY
TRBJ2-2	TRBV7-9	NA	ASRGGAPNTGELF
TRBJ2-7	TRBV5-6	NA	ASSVTGGEIHEQY
TRBJ1-2	TRBV2	NA	ASIWDRGPMEIGGYT
TRBJ1-6	TRBV5-4	NA	ASSYRDSVSPLH